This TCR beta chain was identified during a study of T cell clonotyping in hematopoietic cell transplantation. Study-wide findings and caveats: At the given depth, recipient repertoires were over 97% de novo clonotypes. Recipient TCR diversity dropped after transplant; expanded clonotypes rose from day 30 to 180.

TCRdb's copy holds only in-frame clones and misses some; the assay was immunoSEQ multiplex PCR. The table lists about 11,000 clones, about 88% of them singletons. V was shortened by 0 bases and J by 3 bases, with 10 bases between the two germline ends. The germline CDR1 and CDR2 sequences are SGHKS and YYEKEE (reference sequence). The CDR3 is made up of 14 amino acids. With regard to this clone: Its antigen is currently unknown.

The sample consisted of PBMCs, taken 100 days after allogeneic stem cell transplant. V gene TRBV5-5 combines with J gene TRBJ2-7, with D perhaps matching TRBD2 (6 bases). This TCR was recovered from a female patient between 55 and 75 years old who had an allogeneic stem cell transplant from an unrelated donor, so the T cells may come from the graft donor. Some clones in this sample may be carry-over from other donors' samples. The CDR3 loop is CASSLVLGGYEQYF. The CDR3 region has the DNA TGTGCCAGCAGCTTGGTACTGGGAGGCTACGAGCAGTACTTC. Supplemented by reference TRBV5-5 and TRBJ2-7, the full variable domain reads DAGVTQSPTHLIKTRGQQVTLRCSPISGHKSVSWYQQVLGQGPQFIFQYYEKEERGRGNFPDRFSARQFPNYSSELNVNALLLGDSALYLCASSLVLGGYEQYFGPGTRLTVT.